This T cell receptor beta chain emerged from a study of blood T cell repertoires in COVID-19. The CDR3 covers 14 residues. Trimming removed 5 bases from V and 6 bases from J; junction bases left unmatched: 4. The germline CDR1 and CDR2 sequences are SGHDT and YYEEEE. Sequencing used immunoSEQ multiplex PCR; TCRdb keeps in-frame clones, though not all of them. Altogether about 240,000 clones are present, roughly four fifths being singletons, with the ten largest covering roughly 4.7%. Sequencing was performed on peripheral blood. The V gene is TRBV5-6, the J gene TRBJ1-6, with 8 nucleotides matching TRBD1. The origin of this receptor is a woman between 65 and 79 years old with acute or convalescent COVID-19. The CDR3: CASRWGQANSPLHF. DNA for the CDR3: TGTGCCAGCAGATGGGGACAGGCTAATTCACCCCTCCACTTT.